This T cell receptor beta chain was recovered during a study of shared clonotypes between healthy human individuals. Study results and caveats: Richness estimates generally favored naive over memory subsets.

CDR1 SNHLY and CDR2 FYNNEI come from the germline V gene. The CDR3 has 12 residues. Using about 220 ng DNA, some 30,000 T cell genomes, the sorted-subset replicate PCRs were run. Only in-frame clones appear in the TCRdb table, and some are missing; sequencing was by immunoSEQ multiplex PCR. The table lists under 1,100,000 clones, roughly 70% of them singletons, with approximately 1.5% in the top ten. A word on this clone: Its antigen remains unknown. One junction end does not reproduce the germline sequence, and a read error may be involved.

This receptor was obtained from a man younger than 35 in good health. The J gene is TRBJ1-5, the V gene TRBV2, with TRBD1 as a possible D gene (6 bases). The sample was memory CD4+ T cells sorted from blood. Specified subset: CD45RA-negative fraction. CDR3 bases: TGTGCCAGCAGTGAAGGCCAGGGGTCCAAGGGTTTT. Translating it yields CASSEGQGSKGF. The whole variable domain, remainder taken from reference TRBV2 and TRBJ1-5, is EPEVTQTPSHQVTQMGQEVILRCVPISNHLYFYWYRQILGQKVEFLVSFYNNEISEKSEIFDDQFSVERPDGSNFTLKIRSTKLEDSAMYFCASSEGQGSKGFGDGTRLSIL.